Listed below are T cell receptor beta chains from one sample, sequenced in a study of blood T cell repertoires in COVID-19. The assay was immunoSEQ multiplex PCR, and TCRdb's table has in-frame clones only and misses some. The data contain approximately 220,000 clones, 80% to 90% of them singletons. The source material was peripheral blood. Source of these receptors: a man in his forties or fifties with acute or convalescent COVID-19. The CDR3 runs from the conserved cysteine through the conserved F or W. D genes are given only for firm matches. Clone size is not always given. Where it is, it says once, few, many or a class for expanded clones.

j_call	v_call	cdr3_length	clone_size	d_call	cdr3_aa
TRBJ1-2	TRBV6-5	15	NA	NA	CASRQTWTAPLGYTF
TRBJ2-1	TRBV12-2	19	NA	NA	CASRFQPFRTSGSWYEQFF
TRBJ2-7	TRBV20-1	11	NA	NA	CSAREGYEQYF
TRBJ1-1	TRBV4-2	16	NA	NA	CASSQAKKDRNTEAFF
TRBJ2-5	TRBV19	14	NA	TRBD1	CASSMRGLRETQYF
TRBJ1-2	TRBV11-2	13	NA	NA	CASSLDWRDGYTF
TRBJ1-4	TRBV4-1	15	NA	NA	CASSLKTAINEKLFF
TRBJ2-1	TRBV6-5	15	NA	TRBD1	CASSRDRRPYNEQFF
TRBJ1-2	TRBV19	14	NA	TRBD1	CASSISSGGDGYTF
TRBJ1-1	TRBV6-5	13	NA	NA	CASSLQGFTEAFF
TRBJ2-7	TRBV6-5	16	NA	NA	CASSYSIPVSSYEQYF
TRBJ2-7	TRBV28	17	once	TRBD1	CASSLNSPGQGLDEQYF
TRBJ1-3	TRBV6-6	16	NA	NA	CASSYMERSSGNTIYF
TRBJ2-1	TRBV3-1/TRBV3-2	15	NA	TRBD2	CASSQVAGDVNEQFF
TRBJ1-4	TRBV3-1/TRBV3-2	14	NA	NA	CASSQVSGNEKLFF
TRBJ1-2	TRBV3-1/TRBV3-2	15	NA	NA	CASSHDGVGSYGYTF
TRBJ2-1	TRBV7-9	16	NA	NA	CASSNNQGMSRDEQFF
TRBJ2-5	TRBV11-3	13	NA	TRBD1	CASSGQAQETQYF
TRBJ2-7	TRBV4-2	13	NA	NA	CASSQAGVYEQYF
TRBJ1-1	TRBV19	14	NA	NA	CASSPQGINTEAFF
TRBJ1-1	TRBV27	14	NA	NA	CASALESGDIEAFF
TRBJ1-6	TRBV7-8	14	NA	NA	CASSLQGYNSPLHF
TRBJ2-7	TRBV4-3	13	NA	NA	CASSQDPDSPPGF
TRBJ2-1	TRBV6-6	15	NA	NA	CASSYSLARLDEQFF
TRBJ2-1	TRBV25-1	15	NA	NA	CASSEWAEPPNEQFF
TRBJ2-7	TRBV27	15	NA	TRBD1	CASSLDRGQGAEQYF
TRBJ2-3	TRBV7-9	16	NA	NA	CASSFRQVASTDTQYF
TRBJ1-5	TRBV19	16	NA	TRBD1	CASSTQGAVGNQPQHF
TRBJ1-2	TRBV7-9	13	NA	NA	CASSPRGSYGYTF
TRBJ1-2	TRBV24-1	14	NA	NA	CATRSSGKDYGYTF
TRBJ2-1	TRBV5-1	16	NA	TRBD2	CASSFQSGGALNEQFF
TRBJ2-3	TRBV6-1	14	NA	NA	CASSEWQDTDTQYF
TRBJ1-6	TRBV27	15	NA	TRBD1	CASIPGGLTNSPLHF
TRBJ2-5	TRBV7-2	13	NA	NA	CASSRLGRETQYF
TRBJ1-2	TRBV7-3	14	NA	NA	CASSLTSGVGGYTF
TRBJ1-6	TRBV27	15	NA	NA	CASSSPGTGDSPLHF
TRBJ2-7	TRBV7-8	13	NA	NA	CASSPRTAYEQYF
TRBJ2-1	TRBV27	16	NA	NA	CASSFSAGVTYNEQFF
TRBJ1-6	TRBV3-1/TRBV3-2	16	NA	NA	CASSHSFRDYNSPLHF
TRBJ1-5	TRBV2	15	NA	NA	CASSEALTGTRPQHF
TRBJ2-7	TRBV14	14	NA	TRBD2	CASSQSSGGFRQYF
TRBJ1-5	TRBV3-1/TRBV3-2	15	NA	NA	CASSPDLNSNQPQHF
TRBJ1-5	TRBV5-1	15	NA	TRBD1	CASSSRDRGIQPQHF
TRBJ2-2	TRBV24-1	17	NA	NA	CATSDLNGQGHTGELFF
TRBJ1-5	TRBV12-3/TRBV12-4	13	NA	TRBD1	CASSGQADQPQHF